Below, 2 T cell receptor beta chains from the same sample are listed, as sequenced in a study of cytomegalovirus exposure and HLA in healthy donors. Primers: 60 Vbeta forward and 13 Jbeta reverse. The table came from immunoSEQ multiplex PCR; TCRdb's copy has only in-frame clones and leaves some out. The table has some 270,000 clones, 80% seen once; the top ten hold about 0.29%. The sequenced sample was PBMCs. These TCRs come from a girl between 2 and 10 years old in good health and CMV-seronegative.

On this clone: Distinct nucleotide sequences in the sample also encode this CDR3. The V and J genes are TRBV18 and TRBJ2-7; D may be TRBD1 (6 bases). This CDR3 spans 13 amino acids. The V and J ends lost 3 bases and 2 bases respectively, with 8 bases between them. The germline V gene encodes CDR1 KGHSH and CDR2 LQKENI. This CDR3 reads CASSPGQTYEQYF. The CDR3 DNA reads as TGTGCCAGCTCACCGGGACAAACCTACGAGCAGTACTTC.

The chain employs TRBV25-1 and TRBJ2-1; TRBD2 is a possible D gene (7 bases). The V gene lost 4 bases and the J gene lost 8 bases, with 18 bases spanning the gap. Germline V lookup: CDR1 MGHDK, CDR2 SYGVNS. CDR3 length equals 15 residues. The CDR3 DNA follows: TGTGCCAGCAGTGCTGAACGGGGGGCCCCCTATGAGCAGTTCTTC. Encoded protein: CASSAERGAPYEQFF.